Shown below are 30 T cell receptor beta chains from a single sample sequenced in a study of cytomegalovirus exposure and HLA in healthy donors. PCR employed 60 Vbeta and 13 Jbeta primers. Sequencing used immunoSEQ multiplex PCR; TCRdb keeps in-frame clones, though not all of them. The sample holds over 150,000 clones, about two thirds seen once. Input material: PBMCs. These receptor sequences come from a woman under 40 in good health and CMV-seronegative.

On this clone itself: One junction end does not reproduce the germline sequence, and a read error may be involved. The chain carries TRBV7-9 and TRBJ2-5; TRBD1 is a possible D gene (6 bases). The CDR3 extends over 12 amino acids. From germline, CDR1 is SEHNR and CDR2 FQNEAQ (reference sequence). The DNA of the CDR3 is TGTTCCAGCAGCAAGGGGGTTGAGACCCAGTACTTC. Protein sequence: CSSSKGVETQYF. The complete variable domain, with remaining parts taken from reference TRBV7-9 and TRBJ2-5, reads DTGVSQNPRHKITKRGQNVTFRCDPISEHNRLYWYRQTLGQGPEFLTYFQNEAQLEKSRLLSDRFSAERPKGSFSTLEIQRTEQGDSAMYLCSSSKGVETQYFGPGTRLLVL.

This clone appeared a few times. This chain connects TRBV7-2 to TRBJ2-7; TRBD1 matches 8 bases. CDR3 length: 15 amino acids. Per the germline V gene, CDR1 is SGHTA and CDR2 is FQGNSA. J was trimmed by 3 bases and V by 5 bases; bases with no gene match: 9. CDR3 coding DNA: TGTGCCAGCAGCCAGGGGGCAGGGGGTGTCTACGAGCAGTACTTC. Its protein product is CASSQGAGGVYEQYF.

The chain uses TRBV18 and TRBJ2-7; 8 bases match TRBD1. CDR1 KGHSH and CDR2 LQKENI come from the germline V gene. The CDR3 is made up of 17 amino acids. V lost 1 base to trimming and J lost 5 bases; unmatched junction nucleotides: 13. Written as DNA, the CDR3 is TGTGCCAGCTCACCACGAAGTCTAACAGGGGGAGACCACGAGCAGTACTTC. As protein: CASSPRSLTGGDHEQYF.

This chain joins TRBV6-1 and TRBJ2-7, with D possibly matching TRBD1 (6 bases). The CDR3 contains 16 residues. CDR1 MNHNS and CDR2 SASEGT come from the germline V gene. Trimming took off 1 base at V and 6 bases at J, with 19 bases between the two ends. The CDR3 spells CASSEVGHIWGREQYF. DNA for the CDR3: TGTGCCAGCAGTGAAGTGGGACATATTTGGGGCCGCGAGCAGTACTTC.

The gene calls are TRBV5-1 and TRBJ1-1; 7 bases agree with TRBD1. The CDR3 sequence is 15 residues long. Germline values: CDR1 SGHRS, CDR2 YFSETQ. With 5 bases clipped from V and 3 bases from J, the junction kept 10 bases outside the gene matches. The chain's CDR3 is CASRRGGPGDTEAFF. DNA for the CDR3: TGCGCCAGCAGACGAGGGGGCCCCGGGGACACTGAAGCTTTCTTT.

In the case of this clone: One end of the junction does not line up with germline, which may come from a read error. DNA for the CDR3: TGTGCTAGCAGCTCAGACAGGGGTTGGAGCACTGAAGCTTTCTTT. As protein: CASSSDRGWSTEAFF. The V and J genes are TRBV7-7 and TRBJ1-1; TRBD1 agrees at 8 bases. The CDR3 has 15 residues. From germline, CDR1 is SSHAT and CDR2 FNYEAQ (reference sequence).

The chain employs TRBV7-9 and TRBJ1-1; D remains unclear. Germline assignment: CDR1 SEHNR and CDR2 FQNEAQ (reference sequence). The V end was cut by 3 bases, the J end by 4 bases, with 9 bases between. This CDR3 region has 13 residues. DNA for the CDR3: TGTGCCAGCAGCTTGGGGAGCGGCACTGAAGCTTTCTTT. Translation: CASSLGSGTEAFF.

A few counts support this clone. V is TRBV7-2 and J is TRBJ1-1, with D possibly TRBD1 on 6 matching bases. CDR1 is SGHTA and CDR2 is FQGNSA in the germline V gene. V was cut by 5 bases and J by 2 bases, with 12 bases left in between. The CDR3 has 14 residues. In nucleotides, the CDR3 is TGTGCCAGCAGCAGAGAACAGGGTAACACTGAAGCTTTCTTT. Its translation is CASSREQGNTEAFF.

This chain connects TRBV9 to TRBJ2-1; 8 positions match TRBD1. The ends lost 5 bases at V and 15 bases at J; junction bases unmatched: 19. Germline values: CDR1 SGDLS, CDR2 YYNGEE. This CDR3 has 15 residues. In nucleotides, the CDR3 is TGTGCCAGCAGTAAGTTGGGGACAGGTGTAAACTACCCGTTCTTC. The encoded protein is CASSKLGTGVNYPFF.

CDR3 loop: CASRTAGSYNEQFF. In DNA, the CDR3 is TGTGCCAGCAGGACAGCGGGAAGCTACAATGAGCAGTTCTTC. The gene calls are TRBV7-2 and TRBJ2-1; 7 bases are shared with TRBD2. The CDR3 is 14 residues long. Germline V lookup: CDR1 SGHTA, CDR2 FQGNSA. Trimming removed 6 bases from V and 3 bases from J; junction bases left unmatched: 5.

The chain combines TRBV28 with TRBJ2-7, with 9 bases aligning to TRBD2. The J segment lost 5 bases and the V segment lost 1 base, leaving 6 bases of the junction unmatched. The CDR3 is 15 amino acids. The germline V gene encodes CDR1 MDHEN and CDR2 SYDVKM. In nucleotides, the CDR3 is TGTGCCAGCAGTTTATTGATTAGCGGGAGCCACGAGCAGTACTTC. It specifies CASSLLISGSHEQYF.

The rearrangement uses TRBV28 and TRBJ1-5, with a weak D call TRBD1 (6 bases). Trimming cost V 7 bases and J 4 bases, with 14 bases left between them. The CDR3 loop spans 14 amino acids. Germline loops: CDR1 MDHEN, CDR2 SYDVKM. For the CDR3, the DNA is TGTGCCAGCACCGAAGGGGGAGGGAATCAGCCCCAGCATTTT. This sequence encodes CASTEGGGNQPQHF.

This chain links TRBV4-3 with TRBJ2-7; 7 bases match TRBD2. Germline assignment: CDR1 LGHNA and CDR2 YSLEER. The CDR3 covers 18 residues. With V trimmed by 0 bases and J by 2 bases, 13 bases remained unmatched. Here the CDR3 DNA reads TGCGCCAGCAGCCAAGATTTCCCTGTGGGAGGGCATGCCTACGAGCAGTACTTC. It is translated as CASSQDFPVGGHAYEQYF.

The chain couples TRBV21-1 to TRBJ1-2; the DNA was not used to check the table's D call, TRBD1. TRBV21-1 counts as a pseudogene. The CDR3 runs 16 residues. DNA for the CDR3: TGTGCCAGCAGCACCCCTCACGGGACAGAAGATTATGGCTACACCTTC. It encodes CASSTPHGTEDYGYTF.

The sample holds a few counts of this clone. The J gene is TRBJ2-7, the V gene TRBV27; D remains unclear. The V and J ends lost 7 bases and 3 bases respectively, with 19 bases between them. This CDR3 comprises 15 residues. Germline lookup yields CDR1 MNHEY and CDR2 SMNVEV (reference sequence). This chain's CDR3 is CASTSNSPLRYEQYF. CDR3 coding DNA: TGTGCCAGCACCTCAAACTCCCCCCTTCGCTACGAGCAGTACTTC.

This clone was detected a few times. CDR3 bases: TGTGCCAGCAGCTTAAACTGGGGCAACACCGGGGAGCTGTTTTTT. This sequence encodes CASSLNWGNTGELFF. The J gene is TRBJ2-2, the V gene TRBV7-2; maybe TRBD1 (5 bases). The V and J ends lost 2 bases and 2 bases respectively, with 9 bases between them. CDR3 length: 15 residues. Per the germline V gene, CDR1 is SGHTA and CDR2 is FQGNSA.

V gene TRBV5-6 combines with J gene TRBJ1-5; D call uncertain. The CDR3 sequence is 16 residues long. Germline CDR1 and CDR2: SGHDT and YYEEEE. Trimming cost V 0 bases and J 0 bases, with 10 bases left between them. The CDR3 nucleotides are TGTGCCAGCAGCTTGGGACCCGACTTTAGCAATCAGCCCCAGCATTTT. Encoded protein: CASSLGPDFSNQPQHF.

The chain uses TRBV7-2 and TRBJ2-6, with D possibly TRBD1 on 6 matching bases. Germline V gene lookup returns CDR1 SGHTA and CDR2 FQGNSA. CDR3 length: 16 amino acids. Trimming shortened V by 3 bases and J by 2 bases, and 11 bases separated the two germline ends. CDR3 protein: CASSLSQGAGANVLTF. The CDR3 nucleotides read TGTGCCAGCAGCTTGTCACAGGGTGCTGGGGCCAACGTCCTGACTTTC.

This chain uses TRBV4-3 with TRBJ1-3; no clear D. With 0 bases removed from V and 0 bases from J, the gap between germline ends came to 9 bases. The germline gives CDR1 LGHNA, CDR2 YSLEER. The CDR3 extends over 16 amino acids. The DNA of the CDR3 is TGCGCCAGCAGCCAAGAAATGTTAAACTCTGGAAACACCATATATTTT. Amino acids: CASSQEMLNSGNTIYF.

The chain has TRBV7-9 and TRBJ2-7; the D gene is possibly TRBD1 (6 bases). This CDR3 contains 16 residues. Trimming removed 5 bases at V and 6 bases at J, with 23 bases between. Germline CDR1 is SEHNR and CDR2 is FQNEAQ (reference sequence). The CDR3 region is CASSPGTTPSWSEQYF. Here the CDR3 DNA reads TGTGCCAGCAGCCCTGGGACAACCCCCTCCTGGAGCGAGCAGTACTTC.

CDR3 DNA sequence: TGTGCCAGCAGTGAAGAGCTCGCAAACAATGAGCAGTTCTTC. This sequence encodes CASSEELANNEQFF. The V and J genes are TRBV6-1 and TRBJ2-1; D not certain. This CDR3 is 14 amino acids long. The germline gives CDR1 MNHNS, CDR2 SASEGT. Trimming removed 1 base at V and 5 bases at J, with 9 bases between.

In nucleotides, the CDR3 is TGTGCCAGCAGCTTGGAAGTTGGGGGGACTGAAGCTTTCTTT. It encodes CASSLEVGGTEAFF. The chain recombines TRBV5-6 with TRBJ1-1; maybe TRBD1 (5 bases). The V end lost 0 bases, the J end lost 5 bases, and 11 bases lay between the germline ends. The CDR3 spans 14 residues. From germline, CDR1 is SGHDT and CDR2 YYEEEE. Supplemented by reference TRBV5-6 and TRBJ1-1, the full variable domain reads DAGVTQSPTHLIKTRGQQVTLRCSPKSGHDTVSWYQQALGQGPQFIFQYYEEEERQRGNFPDRFSGHQFPNYSSELNVNALLLGDSALYLCASSLEVGGTEAFFGQGTRLTVV.

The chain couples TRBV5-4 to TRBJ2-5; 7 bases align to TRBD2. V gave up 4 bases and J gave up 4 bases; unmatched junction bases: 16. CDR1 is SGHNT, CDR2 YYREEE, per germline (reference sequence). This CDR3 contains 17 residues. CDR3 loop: CASSPGVGGREGETQYF. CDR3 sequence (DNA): TGTGCCAGCAGCCCCGGGGTAGGAGGAAGGGAGGGAGAGACCCAGTACTTC. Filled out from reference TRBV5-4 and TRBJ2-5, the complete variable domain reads ETGVTQSPTHLIKTRGQQVTLRCSSQSGHNTVSWYQQALGQGPQFIFQYYREEENGRGNFPPRFSGLQFPNYSSELNVNALELDDSALYLCASSPGVGGREGETQYFGPGTRLLVL.

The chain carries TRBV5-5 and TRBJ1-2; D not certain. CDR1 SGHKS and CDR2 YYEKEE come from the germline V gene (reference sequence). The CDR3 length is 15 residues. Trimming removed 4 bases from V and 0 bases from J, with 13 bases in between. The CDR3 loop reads CASSPGGGANYGYTF. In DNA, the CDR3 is TGTGCCAGCAGCCCAGGCGGAGGAGCTAACTATGGCTACACCTTC.

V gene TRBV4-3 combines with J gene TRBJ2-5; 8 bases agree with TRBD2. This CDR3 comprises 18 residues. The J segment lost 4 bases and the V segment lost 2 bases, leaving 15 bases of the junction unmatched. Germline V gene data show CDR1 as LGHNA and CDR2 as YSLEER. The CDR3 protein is CASSQHPPGGDLRETQYF. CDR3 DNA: TGCGCCAGCAGCCAACACCCCCCGGGGGGGGACCTCAGAGAGACCCAGTACTTC.

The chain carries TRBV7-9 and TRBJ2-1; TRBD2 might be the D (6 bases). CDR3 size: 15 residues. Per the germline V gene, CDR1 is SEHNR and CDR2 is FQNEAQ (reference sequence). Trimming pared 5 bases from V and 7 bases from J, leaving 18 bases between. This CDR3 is CASSPAGSGGNEQFF. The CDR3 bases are TGTGCCAGCAGCCCCGCGGGATCCGGCGGTAATGAGCAGTTCTTC. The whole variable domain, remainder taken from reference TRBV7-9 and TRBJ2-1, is DTGVSQNPRHKITKRGQNVTFRCDPISEHNRLYWYRQTLGQGPEFLTYFQNEAQLEKSRLLSDRFSAERPKGSFSTLEIQRTEQGDSAMYLCASSPAGSGGNEQFFGPGTRLTVL.

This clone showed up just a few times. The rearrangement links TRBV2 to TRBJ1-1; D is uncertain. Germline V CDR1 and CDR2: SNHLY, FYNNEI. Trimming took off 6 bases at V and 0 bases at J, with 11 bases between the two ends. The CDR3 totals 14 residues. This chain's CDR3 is CASRLIDMNTEAFF. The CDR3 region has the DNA TGTGCCAGCAGACTTATAGACATGAACACTGAAGCTTTCTTT. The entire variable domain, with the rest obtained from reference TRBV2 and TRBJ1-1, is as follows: EPEVTQTPSHQVTQMGQEVILRCVPISNHLYFYWYRQILGQKVEFLVSFYNNEISEKSEIFDDQFSVERPDGSNFTLKIRSTKLEDSAMYFCASRLIDMNTEAFFGQGTRLTVV.

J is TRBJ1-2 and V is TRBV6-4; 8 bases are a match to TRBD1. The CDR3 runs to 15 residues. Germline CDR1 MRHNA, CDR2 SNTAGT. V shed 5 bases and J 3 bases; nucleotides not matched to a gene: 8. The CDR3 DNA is TGTGCCAGCAGTAGCTCGACAGGGGCCCACTATGGCTACACCTTC. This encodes CASSSSTGAHYGYTF.

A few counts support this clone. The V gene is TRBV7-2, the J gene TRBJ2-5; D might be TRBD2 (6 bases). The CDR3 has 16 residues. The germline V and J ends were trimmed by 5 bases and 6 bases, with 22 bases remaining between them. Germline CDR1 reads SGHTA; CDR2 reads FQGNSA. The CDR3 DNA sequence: TGTGCCAGCAGCGCCATGGGACTCCTCAGCAGCCAGACCCAGTACTTC. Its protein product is CASSAMGLLSSQTQYF. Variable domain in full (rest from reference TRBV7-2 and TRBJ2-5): GAGVSQSPSNKVTEKGKDVELRCDPISGHTALYWYRQSLGQGLEFLIYFQGNSAPDKSGLPSDRFSAERTGGSVSTLTIQRTQQEDSAVYLCASSAMGLLSSQTQYFGPGTRLLVL.

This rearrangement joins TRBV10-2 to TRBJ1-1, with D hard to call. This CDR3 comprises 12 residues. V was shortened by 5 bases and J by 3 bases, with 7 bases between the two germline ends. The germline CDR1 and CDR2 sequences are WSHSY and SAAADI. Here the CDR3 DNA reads TGCGCCAGCAGTCGAGGTGACACTGAAGCTTTCTTT. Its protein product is CASSRGDTEAFF.